Below are 9 T cell receptor beta chains sequenced from a single sample in a study of cytomegalovirus exposure and HLA in healthy donors (dated 2017 in TCRdb). Library construction relied on the immunoSEQ multiplex PCR assay. The multiplex PCR relied on a mix of 60 forward primers for TCR Vbeta segments and 13 reverse primers for TCR Jbeta segments. The source is immuneACCESS, and TCRdb retained only in-frame sequences with V and J called. Part of the clones is not carried over; for the studies checked, unresolved V genes explain less than half of this, and the remainder is unexplained. The sample table records 150,000 or so clones; around three quarters of these occur just once. The leading ten clones occupy roughly 1% of the sample. The material sequenced was PBMCs. The origin of the receptors is a woman in her 40s in good health and CMV-seronegative.

The chain employs TRBV4-1 and TRBJ1-5; TRBD1 matches at 7 bases. CDR1 MGHRA and CDR2 YSYEKL come from the germline V gene. The CDR3 totals 14 residues. V lost 4 bases to trimming and J lost 7 bases; unmatched junction nucleotides: 7. The CDR3 region is CASSLDRDGQPQHF. The DNA for the CDR3 is TGCGCCAGCAGCCTAGACAGGGATGGACAGCCCCAGCATTTT.

The gene calls are TRBV11-2 and TRBJ2-3; 12 bases align to TRBD2. Germline assignment: CDR1 SGHAT and CDR2 FQNNGV. The trim removed 5 bases at V and 4 bases at J, leaving 7 bases unmatched. The CDR3 extends over 16 amino acids. The CDR3 bases are TGTGCCAGCAGCGCCCGACTAGCGGGAGTGGCAGATACGCAGTATTTT. This translates into CASSARLAGVADTQYF.

The CDR3 DNA reads as TGTGCCGGAGATCCCTCTGGGGCCAACGTCCTGACTTTC. Residues: CAGDPSGANVLTF. The rearrangement joins TRBV30 to TRBJ2-6; D remains ambiguous. Between the trimmed V and J ends, which lost 8 bases and 0 bases, there was a span of 8 bases. This CDR3 spans 13 amino acids. CDR1 and CDR2 (germline): GTSNPN, SVGIG (reference sequence).

V is TRBV11-3 and J is TRBJ2-3; 8 nucleotides align to TRBD2. J gave up 0 bases and V 4 bases, and 15 bases lay outside the gene matches. In germline, CDR1 is SGHNT, CDR2 YENEEA. CDR3 length equals 19 residues. The CDR3 DNA is TGTGCCAGCAGCTGCCTGGTACGGGAGGGCCTAAGGAGCACAGATACGCAGTATTTT. The encoded protein is CASSCLVREGLRSTDTQYF.

Only one count was recorded for this clone. V gene TRBV11-3 combines with J gene TRBJ1-1; 8 nucleotides agree with TRBD1. The germline V gene encodes CDR1 SGHNT and CDR2 YENEEA. The junction had 5 bases not matched to a gene; V was cut back by 7 bases and J by 7 bases. The CDR3 is 12 amino acids. CDR3 loop: CASTGGSFEAFF. CDR3 nucleotides: TGTGCCAGCACAGGGGGCAGTTTTGAAGCTTTCTTT.

The chain links TRBV4-1 to TRBJ2-1; 7 positions match TRBD2. CDR3 length equals 19 residues. V was clipped by 0 bases and J by 1 base; unmatched bases: 12. Germline loops: CDR1 MGHRA, CDR2 YSYEKL. The CDR3 protein is CASSQEVAEAGKSYNEQFF. The CDR3 DNA reads TGCGCCAGCAGCCAAGAAGTAGCAGAAGCGGGAAAATCCTACAATGAGCAGTTCTTC.

The rearrangement links TRBV15 to TRBJ1-2; D is unresolved. The germline V and J ends were trimmed by 0 bases and 0 bases, with 11 bases remaining between them. This CDR3 contains 16 residues. Germline V lookup: CDR1 LNHNV, CDR2 YYDKDF (reference sequence). CDR3: CATSRDLTPTNYGYTF. DNA of the CDR3: TGTGCCACCAGCAGAGATCTGACACCCACTAACTATGGCTACACCTTC.

The gene calls are TRBV7-2 and TRBJ2-3; 7 bases line up with TRBD1. Losses at the gene ends were 4 bases for V and 6 bases for J; bases not matched to a gene: 10. This CDR3 spans 15 amino acids. Germline V gene sequence: CDR1 SGHTA, CDR2 FQGNSA. DNA for the CDR3: TGTGCCAGCAGCTCTCGACAGGGACGGGCGGATACGCAGTATTTT. It encodes CASSSRQGRADTQYF.

In this sample, this clone turned up a few times. This chain joins TRBV28 and TRBJ2-7; TRBD2 matches 7 bases. This CDR3 has 16 amino acids. Germline V gives CDR1 MDHEN, CDR2 SYDVKM. V gave up 6 bases and J gave up 0 bases; unmatched junction bases: 11. The CDR3 is CASRVGSSGPSYEQYF. The CDR3, as DNA: TGTGCCAGCAGGGTTGGGTCTAGCGGTCCCTCCTACGAGCAGTACTTC.